This TCR beta chain came from a study of cytomegalovirus exposure and HLA in healthy donors. Points from the study as a whole: Listed as cytomegalovirus-associated were more than 150 TCR beta chains. An analysis was carried out later, and it reportedly showed fewer N-insertions in an Asian-associated ancestry cluster than the roughly 700-donor mean.

Regarding this clone: Its antigen is unidentified.

The CDR3 extends over 14 amino acids. Germline CDR1 is SGHVS and CDR2 is FNYEAQ. Trimming at V came to 3 bases and at J to 4 bases, leaving 4 bases not matched to a gene. The PCR employed 60 Vbeta primers together with 13 Jbeta primers. The assay was immunoSEQ multiplex PCR, and TCRdb's table has in-frame clones only and misses some. The sample gives about 120,000 clones, about 72% of which show up once; roughly 1.5% is in the top ten. The gene calls are TRBV7-6 and TRBJ1-2; 8 bases agree with TRBD1. Sequenced material: PBMCs. The receptor was isolated from a female donor in good health and CMV-seronegative. CDR3 sequence reads: CASSLTGAGYGYTF. In nucleotides, the CDR3 is TGTGCCAGCAGCTTGACAGGGGCAGGCTATGGCTACACCTTC.